Presented here are 19 T cell receptor beta chains from one specimen sequenced in a study of CD8 T cells in ankylosing spondylitis. From the 5' RACE reads, TCRdb called clonotypes with MiXCR, one entry per CDR3 protein. In the table there are a few hundred thousand distinct CDR3 sequences, 15% to 20% of which are singletons. Input material: blood, either unsorted or a sorted T cell fraction (not recorded which). The source of these receptors is a male donor with ankylosing spondylitis or in good health (not recorded which).

The chain recombines TRBV12-3 or TRBV12-4 with TRBJ1-5; no clear D. The CDR3 length is 14 residues. V lost 1 base and J 3 bases, leaving 7 bases between the germline ends. The CDR3 loop reads CASSLGGANQPQHF. The CDR3 DNA follows: TGTGCCAGCAGTTTAGGGGGTGCCAATCAGCCCCAGCATTTT.

The chain employs TRBV20-1 and TRBJ2-7, with D perhaps being TRBD1 or TRBD2 (6 bases each). This CDR3 spans 13 amino acids. Deletions cut 1 base from V and 4 bases from J, with 11 bases between. Germline lookup yields CDR1 DFQATT and CDR2 SNEGSKA (reference sequence). The CDR3 here is CSARGQGRYEQYF. The DNA for the CDR3 is TGCAGTGCTAGAGGGCAGGGGAGGTACGAGCAGTACTTC.

This chain uses TRBV20-1 with TRBJ2-1; D call uncertain. CDR3 length: 12 amino acids. Germline assignment: CDR1 DFQATT and CDR2 SNEGSKA (reference sequence). V was shortened by 5 bases and J by 10 bases, with 15 bases between the two germline ends. In nucleotides, the CDR3 is TGCAGTGCTTTGATGTCGACCCCGGAGCAGTTCTTC. Protein: CSALMSTPEQFF.

This sequence joins TRBV29-1 and TRBJ2-5; TRBD2 matches 9 bases. CDR1 is SQVTM and CDR2 is ANQGSEA in the germline V gene. Trimming took 6 bases from V and 4 from J; bases not matched to a gene: 9. This CDR3 is built from 14 residues. CDR3 bases: TGCAGCGTCTATAGCGGGAGCGGAGGAGAGACCCAGTACTTC. It yields the protein CSVYSGSGGETQYF.

This clonotype was seen only a few times. The J gene is TRBJ2-7, the V gene TRBV4-3; no firm D call. Germline V CDR1 and CDR2: LGHNA, YSLEER. This CDR3 has 15 amino acids. The V and J ends lost 0 bases and 3 bases respectively, with 12 bases between them. The CDR3 loop is CASSQDRSGNYEQYF. CDR3 in DNA: TGCGCCAGCAGCCAAGATAGGTCGGGTAACTACGAGCAGTACTTC.

This clonotype was recorded at least ten times. The V call is TRBV5-1, the J call TRBJ2-1; tentative D call: TRBD2 (6 bases). The germline V gene has CDR1 SGHRS and CDR2 YFSETQ. The CDR3 consists of 16 residues. The V end lost 4 bases, the J end lost 6 bases, and 20 bases lay between the germline ends. CDR3 in DNA: TGCGCCAGCAGCCCGGGACTTGACATATTCGGCAATGAGCAGTTCTTC. Protein product: CASSPGLDIFGNEQFF.

This clonotype was counted between two and nine times. The V call is TRBV6-1, the J call TRBJ1-4; D ambiguous. V gave up 6 bases and J gave up 0 bases, with 8 bases separating them. This CDR3 region has 14 residues. The V gene's germline CDR1 is MNHNS and CDR2 SASEGT. CDR3 loop: CASRRIATNEKLFF. The CDR3 nucleotides read TGTGCCAGCAGGAGAATTGCAACTAATGAAAAACTGTTTTTT.

This clonotype was detected a few times. The chain carries TRBV29-1 and TRBJ2-7; D remains ambiguous. V lost 7 bases and J 2 bases, leaving 12 bases between the germline ends. Germline-derived CDR1 and CDR2 are SQVTM and ANQGSEA. This CDR3 has 12 amino acids. The CDR3 sequence: CSALGEPYEQYF. DNA for the CDR3: TGCAGCGCCCTGGGTGAGCCCTACGAGCAGTACTTC.

The rearrangement uses TRBV9 and TRBJ2-1; no clear D. Deletions cut 2 bases from V and 0 bases from J, with 6 bases between. The CDR3 spans 14 residues. Germline loops: CDR1 SGDLS, CDR2 YYNGEE. The CDR3 spells CASSVHSSYNEQFF. CDR3 nucleotide sequence: TGTGCCAGCAGCGTTCATAGCTCCTACAATGAGCAGTTCTTC.

Relative to its sample, this clonotype is medium-sized (0.01 to 0.1%). The rearrangement uses TRBV20-1 and TRBJ2-7; 7 nucleotides match TRBD1. Trimming at V came to 0 bases and at J to 3 bases, leaving 5 bases not matched to a gene. Germline V gene lookup returns CDR1 DFQATT and CDR2 SNEGSKA (reference sequence). The CDR3 is 14 residues long. The DNA for the CDR3 is TGCAGTGCTAGAGACCGGGACAGTCTCTACGAGCAGTACTTC. The encoded protein is CSARDRDSLYEQYF.

The chain has TRBV7-9 and TRBJ1-1; 8 nucleotides agree with TRBD1. The CDR3 has 15 amino acids. With 5 bases clipped from V and 6 bases from J, the junction kept 11 bases outside the gene matches. Germline V gene sequence: CDR1 SEHNR, CDR2 FQNEAQ (reference sequence). The CDR3 nucleotides are TGTGCCAGCAGCCCAACGACAGGGGCAGTGGCTGAAGCTTTCTTT. Translating it yields CASSPTTGAVAEAFF.

The rearrangement links TRBV11-2 to TRBJ2-7; TRBD2 matches at 8 bases. The V gene end was trimmed by 7 bases and the J gene end by 6 bases; junction bases not matched to a gene: 11. The CDR3 runs to 14 residues. CDR1 and CDR2 from the germline V gene are SGHAT and FQNNGV. The CDR3 sequence is CASTLAGAFGEQYF. CDR3 nucleotide sequence: TGTGCCAGCACCCTAGCGGGCGCCTTTGGCGAGCAGTACTTC.

This clonotype has just a few counts. The chain couples TRBV6-1 to TRBJ2-1; 8 bases align to TRBD2. Per the germline V gene, CDR1 is MNHNS and CDR2 is SASEGT. The CDR3 length is 14 residues. J lost 2 bases, V lost 7 bases, and 4 bases had no gene match. Here the CDR3 DNA reads TGTGCCAGCACCCCCGGGAGGGCCTACAATGAGCAGTTCTTC. Translated: CASTPGRAYNEQFF.

J is TRBJ1-1 and V is TRBV7-8; D gene ambiguous. Trimming cost V 5 bases and J 0 bases, with 7 bases left between them. Germline-derived CDR1 and CDR2 are SGHVS and FQNEAQ. The CDR3 has 13 amino acids. DNA for the CDR3: TGTGCCAGCAGCGGCACAATGAACACTGAAGCTTTCTTT. The encoded protein is CASSGTMNTEAFF.

This clonotype occurred many times. The V and J genes are TRBV27 and TRBJ2-7; 11 nucleotides line up with TRBD1. Unmatched junction bases numbered 1, after V lost 8 bases and J lost 4 bases. Germline CDR1 MNHEY, CDR2 SMNVEV (reference sequence). CDR3 length equals 12 residues. The CDR3, as DNA: TGTGCCAGCGGACAGGGGGCGTACGAGCAGTACTTC. This translates into CASGQGAYEQYF.

The chain combines TRBV4-1 with TRBJ1-1, with 8 bases that match TRBD1. The CDR3 loop spans 14 amino acids. Germline assignment: CDR1 MGHRA and CDR2 YSYEKL. With V trimmed by 5 bases and J by 8 bases, 10 bases remained unmatched. In DNA, the CDR3 is TGCGCCAGCAGCAACGACAGGGGAATTGGGGAAGCTTTCTTT. This gives the protein CASSNDRGIGEAFF.

V is TRBV7-6 and J is TRBJ2-1; a possible D gene is TRBD2 (10 bases). CDR1 SGHVS and CDR2 FNYEAQ come from the germline V gene. Deletions cut 5 bases from V and 3 bases from J, with 26 bases between. The length of the CDR3 is 19 residues. The CDR3 sequence is CASSAYRGQAGGFYNEQFF. For the CDR3, the DNA is TGTGCCAGCAGCGCATACAGGGGGCAAGCGGGAGGGTTCTACAATGAGCAGTTCTTC.

This chain uses TRBV11-1 with TRBJ2-1, with TRBD2 identical over 11 bases. The germline V gene encodes CDR1 SGHAT and CDR2 FQDESV (reference sequence). V was pared by 5 bases and J by 4 bases, with 13 bases of the junction left unmatched. This CDR3 has 18 residues. The CDR3 reads CASSRLAGGGAAYNEQFF. The CDR3 nucleotides read TGTGCCAGCAGCCGCTTAGCGGGAGGGGGGGCGGCTTACAATGAGCAGTTCTTC.

This clonotype showed up many times. The CDR3 bases are TGCAGTGCTACGACTAGCGGGAGCTCCTACGAGCAGTACTTC. This encodes CSATTSGSSYEQYF. The chain is built from TRBV20-1 and TRBJ2-7; 12 bases match TRBD2. V shed 4 bases, J shed 0 bases, and the junction held 1 base outside the gene matches. CDR1 is DFQATT, CDR2 SNEGSKA, per germline (reference sequence). The CDR3 runs to 14 residues.